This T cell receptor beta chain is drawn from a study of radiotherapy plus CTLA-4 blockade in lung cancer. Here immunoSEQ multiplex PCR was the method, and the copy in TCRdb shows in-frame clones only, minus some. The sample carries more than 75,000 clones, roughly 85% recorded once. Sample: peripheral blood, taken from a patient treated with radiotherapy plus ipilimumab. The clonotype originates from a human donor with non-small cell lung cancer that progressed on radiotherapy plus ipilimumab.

DNA of the CDR3: TGTGCCAGCAGCTTTACTAGCGGGAGTCGGACCGGGGAGCTGTTTTTT. Its translation is CASSFTSGSRTGELFF. The chain employs TRBV7-2 and TRBJ2-2; TRBD2 agrees at 11 bases. V lost 3 bases and J lost 5; bases outside the gene matches: 5. The CDR3 has 16 amino acids. In germline, CDR1 is SGHTA, CDR2 FQGNSA.